This T cell receptor beta chain was captured by sequencing in a study of blood T cell repertoires in COVID-19. Overall study context: Samples taken during acute and convalescent COVID-19 were collected in the United States, Italy and Spain.

Cohorts were based on clinical histories the participants reported. Trimming pared 3 bases from V and 7 bases from J, leaving 7 bases between. The CDR3 totals 11 residues. Original analysis: Reference gene primer amplification in the assay estimated nucleated cell counts. Libraries were prepared by immunoSEQ multiplex PCR; TCRdb keeps only in-frame clonotypes and omits some of them. Clonal size and the V and J genes are those of that table, whereas D and trimming came from the DNA. The repertoire holds about 400,000 clones, roughly 87% seen once, with approximately 2% in the top ten. This receptor was obtained from a woman under 30 with acute COVID-19. The V gene is TRBV12-3 or TRBV12-4, the J gene TRBJ2-7; D not certain. Specimen: PBMCs or T cells enriched from blood (not recorded which). Here the CDR3 reads CASSFAVEQYF. CDR3 DNA: TGTGCCAGCAGTTTTGCAGTTGAGCAGTACTTC.